This T cell receptor (beta chain) was recovered during a study of OX40 agonist ivuxolimab in advanced cancers. Study summary: People in dose escalation had one of these cancers: hepatocellular carcinoma, melanoma, renal cell or head and neck cancer. Past anti-PD-1, anti-PD-L1 or anti-CTLA-4 therapy was accepted, and 30% to 50% had received some.

Here immunoSEQ multiplex PCR was the method, and the copy in TCRdb shows in-frame clones only, minus some. The sample shows tens of thousands of clones, less than 95% of them seen only once. Between the trimmed V and J ends, which lost 0 bases and 6 bases, there was a span of 16 bases. This CDR3 is 16 amino acids long. From germline, CDR1 is SGHRS and CDR2 YFSETQ. On this clone: Its antigen is undetermined. The same CDR3 arises from other DNA sequences in this sample as well.

General observations from the study: Expanded clones belonging to CD8+ T cells outnumbered, on average, those of CD4+. CD4+ and CD8+ T cells in blood underwent clonal expansion by week 6 at 0.1 to 3.0 mg/kg.

The specimen comprised CD4+ or CD8+ T cells sorted from blood, sampled in a trial of the OX40 agonist ivuxolimab. The sequence was obtained from an adult with an advanced solid tumor such as melanoma, head and neck, liver or kidney cancer. The genes are TRBV5-1 and TRBJ2-1; D could derive from TRBD1 or TRBD2 (6 bases each). The DNA of the CDR3 is TGCGCCAGCAGCTTGGGCGGGGCCGGAGGGGGCAATGAGCAGTTCTTC. It translates to CASSLGGAGGGNEQFF.